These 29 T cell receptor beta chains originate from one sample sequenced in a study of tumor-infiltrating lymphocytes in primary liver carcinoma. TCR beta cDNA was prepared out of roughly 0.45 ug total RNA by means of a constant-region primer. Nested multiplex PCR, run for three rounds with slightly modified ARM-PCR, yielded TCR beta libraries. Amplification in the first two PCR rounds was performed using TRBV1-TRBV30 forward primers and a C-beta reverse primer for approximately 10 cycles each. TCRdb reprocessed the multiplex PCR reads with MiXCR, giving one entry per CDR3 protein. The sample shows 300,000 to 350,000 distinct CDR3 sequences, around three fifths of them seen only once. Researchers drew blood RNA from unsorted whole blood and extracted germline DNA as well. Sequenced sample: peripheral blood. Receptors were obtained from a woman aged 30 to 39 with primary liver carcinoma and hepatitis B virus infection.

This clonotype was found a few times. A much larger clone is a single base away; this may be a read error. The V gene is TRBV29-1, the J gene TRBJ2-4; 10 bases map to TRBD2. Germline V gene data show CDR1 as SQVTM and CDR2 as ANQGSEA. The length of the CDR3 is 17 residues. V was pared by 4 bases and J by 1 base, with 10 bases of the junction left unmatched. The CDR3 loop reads CSVVFGSGGSAKNIQYF. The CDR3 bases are TGCAGCGTTGTGTTTGGTAGCGGGGGGAGCGCCAAAAACATTCAGTACTTC.

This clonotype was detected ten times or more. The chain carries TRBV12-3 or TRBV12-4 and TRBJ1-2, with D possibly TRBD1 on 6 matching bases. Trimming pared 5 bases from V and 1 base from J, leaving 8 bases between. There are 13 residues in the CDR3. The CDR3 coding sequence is TGTGCCAGCAGTAAGGACAGTAACTATGGCTACACCTTC. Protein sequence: CASSKDSNYGYTF.

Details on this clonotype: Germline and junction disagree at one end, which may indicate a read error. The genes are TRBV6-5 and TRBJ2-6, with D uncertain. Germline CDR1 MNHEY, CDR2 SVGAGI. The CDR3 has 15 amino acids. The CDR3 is CPSSYGNSGANVLTF. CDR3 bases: TGTCCCAGCAGTTACGGTAATAGCGGGGCCAACGTCCTGACTTTC.

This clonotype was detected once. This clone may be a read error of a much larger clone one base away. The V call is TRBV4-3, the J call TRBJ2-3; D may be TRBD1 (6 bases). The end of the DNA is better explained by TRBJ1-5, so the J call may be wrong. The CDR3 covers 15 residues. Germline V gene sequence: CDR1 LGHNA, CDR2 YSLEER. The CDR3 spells CASSPLLGGADTQHF. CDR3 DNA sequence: TGCGCCAGCAGCCCGCTACTCGGGGGGGCCGATACGCAGCATTTT.

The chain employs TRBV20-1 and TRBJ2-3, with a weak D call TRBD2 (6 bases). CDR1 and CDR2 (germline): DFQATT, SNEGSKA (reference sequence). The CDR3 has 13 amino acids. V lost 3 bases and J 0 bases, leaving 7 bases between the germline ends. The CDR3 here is CSASSGSTDTQYF. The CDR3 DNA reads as TGCAGTGCTAGTAGCGGTAGCACAGATACGCAGTATTTT.

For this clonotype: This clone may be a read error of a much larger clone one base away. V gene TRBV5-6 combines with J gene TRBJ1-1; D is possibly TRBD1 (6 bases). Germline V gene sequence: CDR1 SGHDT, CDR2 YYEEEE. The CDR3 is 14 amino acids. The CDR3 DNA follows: TGTACCAGCAGCTTGGGACACCCGAACACTGAAGCTTTCTTT. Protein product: CTSSLGHPNTEAFF. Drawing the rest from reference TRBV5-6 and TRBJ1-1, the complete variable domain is DAGVTQSPTHLIKTRGQQVTLRCSPKSGHDTVSWYQQALGQGPQFIFQYYEEEERQRGNFPDRFSGHQFPNYSSELNVNALLLGDSALYLCTSSLGHPNTEAFFGQGTRLTVV.

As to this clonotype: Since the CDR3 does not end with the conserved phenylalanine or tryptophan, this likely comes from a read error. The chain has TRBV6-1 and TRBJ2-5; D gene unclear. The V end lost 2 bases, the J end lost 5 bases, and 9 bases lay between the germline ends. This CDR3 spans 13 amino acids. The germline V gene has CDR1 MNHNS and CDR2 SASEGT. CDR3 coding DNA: TGTGCCAGCAGTGAAAGGCGGATGGAGACCCAGTACCTC. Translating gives CASSERRMETQYL.

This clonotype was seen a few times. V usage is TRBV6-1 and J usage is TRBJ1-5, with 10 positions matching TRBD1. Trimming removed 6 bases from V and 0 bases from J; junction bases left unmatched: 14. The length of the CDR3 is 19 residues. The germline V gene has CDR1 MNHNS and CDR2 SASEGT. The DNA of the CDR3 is TGTGCCAGCAGCAAACAAACGGGACAGGGGTTTGGTAGCAATCAGCCCCAGCATTTT. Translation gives CASSKQTGQGFGSNQPQHF.

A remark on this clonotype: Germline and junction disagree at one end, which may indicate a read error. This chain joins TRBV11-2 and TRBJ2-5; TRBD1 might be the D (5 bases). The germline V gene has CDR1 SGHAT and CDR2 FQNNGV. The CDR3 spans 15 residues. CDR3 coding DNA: TGTGTCAGCAACTTTTTGACGACAGCCGCTGAGATCCAGTACTTC. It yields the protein CVSNFLTTAAEIQYF.

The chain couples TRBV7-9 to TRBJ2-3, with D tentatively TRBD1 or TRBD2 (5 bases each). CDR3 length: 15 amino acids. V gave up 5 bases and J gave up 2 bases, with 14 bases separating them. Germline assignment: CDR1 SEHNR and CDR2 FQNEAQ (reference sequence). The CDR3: CASSDRDGSTDTQYF. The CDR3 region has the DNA TGTGCCAGCAGCGATAGGGACGGATCCACAGATACGCAGTATTTT.

The CDR3 bases are TGCGCCAGCAGCTATAGAAGCGGCAGGGGCTCCTACGAGCAGTACTTC. Translation: CASSYRSGRGSYEQYF. The chain combines TRBV5-1 with TRBJ2-7; TRBD1 is a possible D gene (6 bases). This CDR3 has 16 residues. The V end was cut by 3 bases, the J end by 0 bases, with 16 bases between. The germline V gene has CDR1 SGHRS and CDR2 YFSETQ.

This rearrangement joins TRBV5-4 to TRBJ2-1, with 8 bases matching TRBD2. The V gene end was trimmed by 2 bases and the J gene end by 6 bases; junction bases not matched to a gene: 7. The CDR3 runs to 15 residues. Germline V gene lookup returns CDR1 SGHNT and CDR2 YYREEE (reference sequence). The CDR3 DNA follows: TGTGCCAGCAGCTTAGCAGCGGGGGTATTCAATGAGCAGTTCTTC. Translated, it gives CASSLAAGVFNEQFF.

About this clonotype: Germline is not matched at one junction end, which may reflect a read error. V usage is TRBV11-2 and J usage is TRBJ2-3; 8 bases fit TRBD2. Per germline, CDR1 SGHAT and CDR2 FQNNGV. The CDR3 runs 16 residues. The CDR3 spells CTSSPSGRGVADTQYF. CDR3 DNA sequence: TGTACCAGCAGCCCCAGCGGGAGAGGGGTGGCGGATACGCAGTATTTT.

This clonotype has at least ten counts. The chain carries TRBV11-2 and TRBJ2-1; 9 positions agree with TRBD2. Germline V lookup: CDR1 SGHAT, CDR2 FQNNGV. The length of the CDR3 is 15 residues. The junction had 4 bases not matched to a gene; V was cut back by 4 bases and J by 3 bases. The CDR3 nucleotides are TGTGCCAGCAGCTCGGGACTAGCAAACTACAATGAGCAGTTCTTC. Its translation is CASSSGLANYNEQFF.

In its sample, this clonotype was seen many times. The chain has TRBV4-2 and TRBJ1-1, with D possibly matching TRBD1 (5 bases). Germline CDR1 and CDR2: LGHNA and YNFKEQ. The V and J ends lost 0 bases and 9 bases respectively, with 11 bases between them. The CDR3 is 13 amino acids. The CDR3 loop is CASSQDKWDQAFF. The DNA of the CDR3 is TGTGCCAGCAGCCAAGATAAATGGGACCAAGCTTTCTTT.

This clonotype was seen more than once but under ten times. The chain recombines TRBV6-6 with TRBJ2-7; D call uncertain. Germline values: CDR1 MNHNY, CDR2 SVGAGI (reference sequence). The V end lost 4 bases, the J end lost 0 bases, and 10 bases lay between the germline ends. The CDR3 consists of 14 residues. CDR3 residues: CASSSGSISYEQYF. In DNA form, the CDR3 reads TGTGCCAGCAGTTCCGGCAGTATCTCCTACGAGCAGTACTTC.

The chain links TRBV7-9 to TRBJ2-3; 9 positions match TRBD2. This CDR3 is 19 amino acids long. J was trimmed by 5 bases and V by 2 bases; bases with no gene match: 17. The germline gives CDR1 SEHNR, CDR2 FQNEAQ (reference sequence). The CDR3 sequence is CASSLRSTSSWTSVDTQYF. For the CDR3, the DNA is TGTGCCAGCAGCTTAAGGTCGACGTCCAGCTGGACTAGCGTAGATACGCAGTATTTT. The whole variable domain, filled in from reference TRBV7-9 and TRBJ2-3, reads DTGVSQNPRHKITKRGQNVTFRCDPISEHNRLYWYRQTLGQGPEFLTYFQNEAQLEKSRLLSDRFSAERPKGSFSTLEIQRTEQGDSAMYLCASSLRSTSSWTSVDTQYFGPGTRLTVL.

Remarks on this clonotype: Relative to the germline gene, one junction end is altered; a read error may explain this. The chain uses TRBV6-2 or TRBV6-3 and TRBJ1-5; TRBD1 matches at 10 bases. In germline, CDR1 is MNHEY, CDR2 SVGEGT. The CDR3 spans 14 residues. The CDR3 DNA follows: TGTGCCAGTTCCCGGGACAGGGGACATCAGCCCCAGAATTTT. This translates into CASSRDRGHQPQNF.

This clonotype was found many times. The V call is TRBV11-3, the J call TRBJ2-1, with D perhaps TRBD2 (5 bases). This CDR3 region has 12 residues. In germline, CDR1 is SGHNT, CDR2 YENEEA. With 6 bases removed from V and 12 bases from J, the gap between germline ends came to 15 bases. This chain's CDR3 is CASRSREGGQFF. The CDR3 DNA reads TGTGCCAGCAGGTCGAGAGAAGGAGGGCAGTTCTTC.

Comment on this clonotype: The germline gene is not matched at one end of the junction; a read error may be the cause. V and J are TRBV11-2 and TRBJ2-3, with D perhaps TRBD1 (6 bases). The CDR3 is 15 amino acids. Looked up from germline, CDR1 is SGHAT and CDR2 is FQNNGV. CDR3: CDSSRSGQRTDTRYF. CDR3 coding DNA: TGTGACAGCAGCCGTTCCGGACAGCGCACAGATACGCGGTATTTT.

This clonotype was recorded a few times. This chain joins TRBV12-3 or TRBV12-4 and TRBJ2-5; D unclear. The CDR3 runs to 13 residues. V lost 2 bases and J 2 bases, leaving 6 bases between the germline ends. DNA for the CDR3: TGTGCCAGCAGTTTAATGGTACAAGAGACCCAGTACTTC. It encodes CASSLMVQETQYF.

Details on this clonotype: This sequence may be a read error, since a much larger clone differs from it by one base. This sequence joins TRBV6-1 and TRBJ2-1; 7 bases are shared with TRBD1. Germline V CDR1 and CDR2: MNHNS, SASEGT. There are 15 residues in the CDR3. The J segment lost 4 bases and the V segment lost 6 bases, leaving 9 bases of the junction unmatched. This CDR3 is CASRADRDVYNEQFF. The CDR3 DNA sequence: TGTGCCAGCAGGGCCGACAGGGACGTATACAATGAGCAGTTCTTC.

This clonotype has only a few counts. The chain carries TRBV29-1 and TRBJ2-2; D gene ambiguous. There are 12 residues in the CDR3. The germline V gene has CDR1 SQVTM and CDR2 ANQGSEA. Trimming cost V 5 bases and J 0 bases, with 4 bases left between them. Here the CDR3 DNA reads TGCAGCGTTTTTACGAACACCGGGGAGCTGTTTTTT. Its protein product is CSVFTNTGELFF.

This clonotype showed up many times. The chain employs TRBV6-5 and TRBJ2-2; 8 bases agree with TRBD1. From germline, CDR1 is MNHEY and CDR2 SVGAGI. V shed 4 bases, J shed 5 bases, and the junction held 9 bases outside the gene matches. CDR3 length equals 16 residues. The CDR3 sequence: CASSSVRQGRTGELFF. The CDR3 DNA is TGTGCCAGCAGTTCAGTCAGACAGGGGCGGACCGGGGAGCTGTTTTTT.

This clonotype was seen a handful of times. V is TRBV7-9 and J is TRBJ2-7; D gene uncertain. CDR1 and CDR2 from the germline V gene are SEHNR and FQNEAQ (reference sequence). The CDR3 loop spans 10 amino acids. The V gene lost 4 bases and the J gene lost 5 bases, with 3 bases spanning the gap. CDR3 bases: TGTGCCAGCAGCTGGAACGAGCAGTACTTC. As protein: CASSWNEQYF.

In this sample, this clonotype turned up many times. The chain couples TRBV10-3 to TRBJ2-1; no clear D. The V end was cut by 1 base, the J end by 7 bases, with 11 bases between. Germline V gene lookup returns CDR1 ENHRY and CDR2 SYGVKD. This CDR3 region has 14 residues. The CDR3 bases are TGTGCCATCAGTGAGTTCTCTAGTTTGAATGAGCAGTTCTTC. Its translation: CAISEFSSLNEQFF.

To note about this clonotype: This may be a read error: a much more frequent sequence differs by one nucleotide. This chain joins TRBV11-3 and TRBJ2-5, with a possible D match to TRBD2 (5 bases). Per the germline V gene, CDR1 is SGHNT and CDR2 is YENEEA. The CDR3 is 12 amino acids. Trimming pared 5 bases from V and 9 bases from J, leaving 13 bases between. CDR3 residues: CASSPNQEAQYF. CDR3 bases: TGTGCCAGCAGCCCGAATCAGGAGGCCCAGTACTTC. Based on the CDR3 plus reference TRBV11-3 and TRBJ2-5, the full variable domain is EAGVVQSPRYKIIEKKQPVAFWCNPISGHNTLYWYLQNLGQGPELLIRYENEEAVDDSQLPKDRFSAERLKGVDSTLKIQPAELGDSAVYLCASSPNQEAQYFGPGTRLLVL.

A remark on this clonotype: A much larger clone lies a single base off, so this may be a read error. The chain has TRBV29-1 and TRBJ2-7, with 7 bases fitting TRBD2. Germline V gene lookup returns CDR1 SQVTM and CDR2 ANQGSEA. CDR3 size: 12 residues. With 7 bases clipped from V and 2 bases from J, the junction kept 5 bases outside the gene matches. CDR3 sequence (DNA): TGCAGCGATGGTGGGAGGGCCTACGAGCAGTACTTC. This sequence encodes CSDGGRAYEQYF.

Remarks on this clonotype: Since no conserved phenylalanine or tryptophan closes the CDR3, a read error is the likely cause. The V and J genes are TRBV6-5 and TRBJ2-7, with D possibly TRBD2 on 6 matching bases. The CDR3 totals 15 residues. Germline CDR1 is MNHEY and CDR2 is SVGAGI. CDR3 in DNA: TGTGCCAGCAGTCCAGGTGGAGGGTTGTCCTACGATCAGTACCTC. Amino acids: CASSPGGGLSYDQYL.